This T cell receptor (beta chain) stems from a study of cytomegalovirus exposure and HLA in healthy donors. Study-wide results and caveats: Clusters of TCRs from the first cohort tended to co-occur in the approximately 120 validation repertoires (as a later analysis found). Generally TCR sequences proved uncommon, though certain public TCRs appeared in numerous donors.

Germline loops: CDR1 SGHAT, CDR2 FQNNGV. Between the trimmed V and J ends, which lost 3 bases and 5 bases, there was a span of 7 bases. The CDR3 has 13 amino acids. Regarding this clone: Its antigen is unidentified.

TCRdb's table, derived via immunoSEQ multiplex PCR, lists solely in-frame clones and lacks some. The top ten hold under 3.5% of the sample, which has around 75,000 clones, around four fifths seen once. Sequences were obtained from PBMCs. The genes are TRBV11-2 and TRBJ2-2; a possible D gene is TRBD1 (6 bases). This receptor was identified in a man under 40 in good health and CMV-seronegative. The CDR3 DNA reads TGTGCCAGCAGCTTCCAGGGGACCGGGGAGCTGTTTTTT. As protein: CASSFQGTGELFF.